The 7 T cell receptor beta chains in this list originate from one sample, sequenced in a study of cytomegalovirus exposure and HLA in healthy donors. The PCR ran on 60 Vbeta and 13 Jbeta primers. Libraries were prepared by immunoSEQ multiplex PCR; TCRdb keeps only in-frame clonotypes and omits some of them. The sample consists of more than 80,000 clones, roughly 73% of them appearing once. Sequenced sample: PBMCs. The receptors come from a man aged 35-49 years in good health and CMV-seronegative.

V is TRBV6-5 and J is TRBJ2-7; a possible D gene is TRBD2 (5 bases). Germline CDR1 is MNHEY and CDR2 is SVGAGI. This CDR3 is 13 amino acids long. V was cut by 5 bases and J by 3 bases, with 11 bases left in between. This CDR3 is CASSRTGSYEQYF. The CDR3, as DNA: TGTGCCAGCAGTCGGACGGGAAGCTACGAGCAGTACTTC.

V and J are TRBV10-1 and TRBJ2-7; TRBD1 matches at 9 bases. This CDR3 is 14 amino acids long. Looked up from germline, CDR1 is WNHNN and CDR2 is SYGVQD (reference sequence). After removal of 6 bases from V and 1 base from J, the junction contained 4 bases not matched to a gene. The CDR3 region is CASSDRGRSYEQYF. CDR3 DNA: TGCGCCAGCAGCGACAGGGGGAGATCCTACGAGCAGTACTTC.

The chain recombines TRBV7-7 with TRBJ1-3; D is uncertain. The V and J ends lost 5 bases and 4 bases respectively, with 9 bases between them. Germline V gene sequence: CDR1 SSHAT, CDR2 FNYEAQ (reference sequence). The CDR3 consists of 13 residues. CDR3 region: CASSSGQGNTIYF. The CDR3 region has the DNA TGTGCCAGCAGCAGTGGCCAGGGAAACACCATATATTTT.

The CDR3 sequence: CASSMRGGWGNEQFF. The CDR3 bases are TGTGCCAGCAGTATGCGGGGGGGCTGGGGAAATGAGCAGTTCTTC. V is TRBV7-2 and J is TRBJ2-1; 9 bases fit TRBD2. CDR1 is SGHTA and CDR2 is FQGNSA in the germline V gene. V gave up 6 bases and J gave up 7 bases; unmatched junction bases: 10. CDR3 length: 15 amino acids. The complete variable domain, with remaining parts taken from reference TRBV7-2 and TRBJ2-1, reads GAGVSQSPSNKVTEKGKDVELRCDPISGHTALYWYRQSLGQGLEFLIYFQGNSAPDKSGLPSDRFSAERTGGSVSTLTIQRTQQEDSAVYLCASSMRGGWGNEQFFGPGTRLTVL.

The chain carries TRBV12-5 and TRBJ1-2, with D perhaps matching TRBD1 (6 bases). The CDR3 is 11 residues long. The V gene lost 4 bases and the J gene lost 12 bases, with 12 bases spanning the gap. The germline CDR1 and CDR2 sequences are LGHNT and FRNRAP. The CDR3 DNA sequence: TGTGCTAGTGGTTCCGGCCGGGACAACACCTTC. Its protein is CASGSGRDNTF.

The V and J genes are TRBV27 and TRBJ2-5; 7 positions agree with TRBD1. Germline CDR1 reads MNHEY; CDR2 reads SMNVEV (reference sequence). CDR3 size: 13 residues. The trim removed 5 bases at V and 6 bases at J, leaving 6 bases unmatched. CDR3 sequence reads: CASSPQGSKTQYF. CDR3 sequence (DNA): TGTGCCAGCAGTCCACAGGGGTCCAAGACCCAGTACTTC.

This chain links TRBV6-4 with TRBJ2-1; a weak D match, TRBD2 (5 bases). V lost 8 bases to trimming and J lost 12 bases, with 20 bases between them. Germline CDR1 and CDR2: MRHNA and SNTAGT. The CDR3 spans 13 residues. For the CDR3, the DNA is TGTGCCAGCGAACGAGGTCGAGGACTGCGGCAGTTCTTC. This codes for CASERGRGLRQFF.